Each of the 31 T cell receptor beta chains below was sequenced from the same sample in a study of blood T cell repertoires in COVID-19. The data were produced by immunoSEQ multiplex PCR, yet TCRdb's version contains in-frame clones alone and is incomplete. The profile covers fewer than 300,000 clones, with 80% to 90% appearing a single time and 4.3% taken by the ten largest. Source material: PBMCs or T cells enriched from blood (not recorded which). The receptors come from a woman under 40 who had recovered from COVID-19.

The V gene is TRBV6-5, the J gene TRBJ1-3; D not certain. This CDR3 is built from 13 residues. Looked up from germline, CDR1 is MNHEY and CDR2 is SVGAGI. Trimming stripped 5 bases from V and 4 bases from J, with 9 bases between. CDR3 coding DNA: TGTGCCAGCAGTCGAGGGCTGGGAAACACCATATATTTT. Its translation: CASSRGLGNTIYF.

The chain joins TRBV9 to TRBJ2-7, with a tentative D call TRBD1 (5 bases). Trimming took off 1 base at V and 1 base at J, with 12 bases between the two ends. The length of the CDR3 is 15 residues. Germline CDR1 SGDLS, CDR2 YYNGEE. For the CDR3, the DNA is TGTGCCAGCAGCGTATCCTCAGGGTCGTCCTACGAGCAGTACTTC. The encoded protein is CASSVSSGSSYEQYF.

The chain employs TRBV18 and TRBJ1-4; 11 bases are shared with TRBD1. In germline, CDR1 is KGHSH, CDR2 LQKENI. The CDR3 extends over 15 amino acids. Trimming removed 6 bases from V and 7 bases from J; junction bases left unmatched: 7. CDR3: CASSSEGQGVEKLFF. The CDR3 bases are TGTGCCAGCTCGTCGGAGGGACAGGGGGTTGAAAAACTGTTTTTT.

The rearrangement joins TRBV7-8 to TRBJ2-7, with 11 bases matching TRBD2. V shed 6 bases and J 3 bases; nucleotides not matched to a gene: 7. CDR1 is SGHVS, CDR2 FQNEAQ, per germline. The CDR3 totals 15 residues. The CDR3 sequence: CASRFETSGSYEQYF. CDR3 DNA sequence: TGTGCCAGCAGGTTCGAAACTAGCGGGAGCTACGAGCAGTACTTC. The whole variable domain, remainder taken from reference TRBV7-8 and TRBJ2-7, is GAGVSQSPRYKVAKRGQDVALRCDPISGHVSLFWYQQALGQGPEFLTYFQNEAQLDKSGLPSDRFFAERPEGSVSTLKIQRTQQEDSAVYLCASRFETSGSYEQYFGPGTRLTVT.

The genes are TRBV19 and TRBJ1-2; D is perhaps TRBD1 (5 bases). The CDR3 sequence is 16 residues long. Looked up from germline, CDR1 is LNHDA and CDR2 is SQIVND (reference sequence). Trimming left V 4 bases short and J 4 bases short, with 19 bases between. The CDR3 nucleotides read TGTGCCAGTAGTAAATACTTTCAACAGGCTCCCTATGGCTACACCTTC. Amino acids: CASSKYFQQAPYGYTF.

This chain links TRBV24-1 with TRBJ2-1, with D possibly matching TRBD1 (6 bases). Trimming stripped 3 bases from V and 6 bases from J, with 14 bases between. Germline CDR1 KGHDR, CDR2 SFDVKD. CDR3 length equals 15 residues. CDR3 protein: CATSDPGQGPNEQFF. The CDR3 DNA sequence: TGTGCCACCAGTGATCCGGGCCAGGGGCCCAATGAGCAGTTCTTC.

This chain connects TRBV7-8 to TRBJ1-1; D gene uncertain. V gave up 2 bases and J gave up 3 bases, with 13 bases separating them. Germline-derived CDR1 and CDR2 are SGHVS and FQNEAQ. The CDR3 is 15 residues long. The CDR3 protein is CASSLLNPEDTEAFF. The CDR3 DNA sequence: TGTGCCAGCAGCTTATTAAACCCCGAGGACACTGAAGCTTTCTTT.

This chain connects TRBV28 to TRBJ1-1, with D maybe TRBD1 (6 bases). Germline V gives CDR1 MDHEN, CDR2 SYDVKM. CDR3 length: 16 amino acids. With 3 bases removed from V and 2 bases from J, the gap between germline ends came to 16 bases. Written as DNA, the CDR3 is TGTGCCAGCAGTTTTTCTGGGACAAGGTTTAACACTGAAGCTTTCTTT. It translates to CASSFSGTRFNTEAFF.

Only one count was recorded for this clone. The genes are TRBV25-1 and TRBJ2-5; TRBD2 might be the D (7 bases). Per germline, CDR1 MGHDK and CDR2 SYGVNS. Trimming took 0 bases from V and 1 from J, leaving 15 bases between them. The CDR3 runs 17 residues. CDR3 DNA sequence: TGTGCCAGCAGTGAATACGGGGGGCCAAGGGGCCAAGAGACCCAGTACTTC. Protein product: CASSEYGGPRGQETQYF.

Concerning this clone itself: One end of the junction varies from germline; a read error may be responsible. CDR3 sequence reads: CASSPPGQTPLFSF. The CDR3 bases are TGTGCCAGCAGTCCACCGGGACAGACTCCCCTTTTTTCCTTC. J is TRBJ1-2 and V is TRBV28; the match to TRBD1 covers 7 bases. This CDR3 has 14 residues. Germline CDR1 is MDHEN and CDR2 is SYDVKM.

To note about this clone: Other DNA sequences from this sample encode an identical CDR3 as well. The J gene is TRBJ1-5, the V gene TRBV5-1; possible D gene TRBD1, 5 bases. The CDR3 sequence is 15 residues long. Germline CDR1 is SGHRS and CDR2 is YFSETQ. Trimming took off 0 bases at V and 2 bases at J, with 9 bases between the two ends. The CDR3 nucleotides are TGCGCCAGCAGCTTGGCCCCGGGGGGCAATCAGCCCCAGCATTTT. This sequence encodes CASSLAPGGNQPQHF. The entire variable domain, with the rest obtained from reference TRBV5-1 and TRBJ1-5, is as follows: KAGVTQTPRYLIKTRGQQVTLSCSPISGHRSVSWYQQTPGQGLQFLFEYFSETQRNKGNFPGRFSGRQFSNSRSEMNVSTLELGDSALYLCASSLAPGGNQPQHFGDGTRLSIL.

The chain has TRBV2 and TRBJ2-7; possible D gene TRBD1, 6 bases. Germline V gene data show CDR1 as SNHLY and CDR2 as FYNNEI. The CDR3 covers 13 residues. Trimming shortened V by 6 bases and J by 2 bases, and 11 bases separated the two germline ends. The CDR3 here is CASSWDTAYEQYF. DNA of the CDR3: TGTGCCAGCAGCTGGGACACTGCCTACGAGCAGTACTTC.

About this clone: Other DNA sequences from this sample encode an identical CDR3 as well. This sequence joins TRBV5-1 and TRBJ1-1; 8 bases line up with TRBD1. This CDR3 spans 13 amino acids. Unmatched junction bases numbered 0, after V lost 1 base and J lost 4 bases. The germline gives CDR1 SGHRS, CDR2 YFSETQ. CDR3 protein: CASSLTGGTEAFF. In nucleotides, the CDR3 is TGCGCCAGCAGCTTGACAGGGGGCACTGAAGCTTTCTTT.

V and J are TRBV27 and TRBJ1-1; D call uncertain. This CDR3 has 13 amino acids. Trimming removed 4 bases from V and 7 bases from J, with 13 bases in between. Per the germline V gene, CDR1 is MNHEY and CDR2 is SMNVEV (reference sequence). Here the CDR3 reads CASSYTGLSEAFF. The CDR3 nucleotides are TGTGCCAGCAGTTACACCGGGTTAAGTGAAGCTTTCTTT.

The chain combines TRBV7-3 with TRBJ2-2, with 11 bases that match TRBD2. The CDR3 extends over 13 amino acids. Germline-derived CDR1 and CDR2 are SGHTA and FQGTGA. J was trimmed by 6 bases and V by 6 bases; bases with no gene match: 0. This CDR3 reads CASRTSGAGELFF. The DNA of the CDR3 is TGTGCCAGCAGGACTAGCGGGGCCGGGGAGCTGTTTTTT.

This clone has more than one count but fewer than ten. CDR3 sequence: CASSLLWRDGTGELFF. DNA for the CDR3: TGTGCCAGCAGTTTACTATGGCGGGATGGAACCGGGGAGCTGTTTTTT. The V gene is TRBV27, the J gene TRBJ2-2; tentatively, D is TRBD2 (6 bases). Germline CDR1 and CDR2: MNHEY and SMNVEV (reference sequence). Trimming left V 2 bases short and J 5 bases short, with 15 bases between. The CDR3 is 16 residues long.

This clone was counted a single time. CDR3 in DNA: TGTGCCAGCCTCGAACGCTCTAGCGGGAGTAATACGCAGTATTTT. Its protein product is CASLERSSGSNTQYF. This chain links TRBV6-5 with TRBJ2-3; 10 positions match TRBD2. Trimming removed 8 bases from V and 7 bases from J; junction bases left unmatched: 12. This CDR3 has 15 residues. Per germline, CDR1 MNHEY and CDR2 SVGAGI.

V usage is TRBV7-2 and J usage is TRBJ2-2, with D possibly being TRBD2 (5 bases). Germline CDR1 is SGHTA and CDR2 is FQGNSA. This CDR3 comprises 13 residues. V lost 1 base to trimming and J lost 6 bases, with 6 bases between them. CDR3 in amino acids: CASSLGRAGELFF. The CDR3 bases are TGTGCCAGCAGCTTAGGGCGGGCCGGGGAGCTGTTTTTT.

The chain has TRBV2 and TRBJ1-3, with D possibly TRBD1 on 5 matching bases. Between the trimmed V and J ends, which lost 8 bases and 0 bases, there was a span of 14 bases. Germline V gene data show CDR1 as SNHLY and CDR2 as FYNNEI. The CDR3 extends over 15 amino acids. CDR3 bases: TGTGCCAGCCAAGGGACGGGAGGCTCTGGAAACACCATATATTTT. This sequence encodes CASQGTGGSGNTIYF.

The chain carries TRBV9 and TRBJ2-5, with 12 bases identical to TRBD2. The CDR3 is 16 amino acids. Germline V gives CDR1 SGDLS, CDR2 YYNGEE. J gave up 5 bases and V 4 bases, and 9 bases lay outside the gene matches. The CDR3 DNA follows: TGTGCCAGCAGCTCTCATGGACTAGCGGGGCCGGAGACCCAGTACTTC. Translated: CASSSHGLAGPETQYF.

The chain employs TRBV30 and TRBJ1-4; perhaps TRBD1 as D (5 bases). The CDR3 contains 12 residues. V was clipped by 5 bases and J by 4 bases, with 8 bases between them. Germline values: CDR1 GTSNPN, CDR2 SVGIG (reference sequence). CDR3 nucleotides: TGTGCCTGGCAGGGTTTTAATGAAAAACTGTTTTTT. It yields the protein CAWQGFNEKLFF.

The chain links TRBV5-5 to TRBJ2-2; D is possibly TRBD2 (6 bases). CDR1 is SGHKS and CDR2 is YYEKEE in the germline V gene (reference sequence). The CDR3 covers 16 residues. V shed 4 bases and J shed 6 bases, with 19 bases lying between them. This chain's CDR3 is CASSQYNGGTSGELFF. CDR3 bases: TGTGCCAGCAGCCAATACAATGGGGGGACGTCCGGGGAGCTGTTTTTT.

The chain combines TRBV25-1 with TRBJ1-2, with D perhaps TRBD1 (5 bases). Germline V gene data show CDR1 as MGHDK and CDR2 as SYGVNS. CDR3 size: 13 residues. V lost 3 bases and J 6 bases, leaving 11 bases between the germline ends. CDR3 DNA: TGTGCCAGCAGTGAGGGCAGGGCCAATGGCTACACCTTC. As protein: CASSEGRANGYTF.

The rearrangement joins TRBV27 to TRBJ2-1; 8 bases agree with TRBD2. The length of the CDR3 is 18 residues. Looked up from germline, CDR1 is MNHEY and CDR2 is SMNVEV (reference sequence). V shed 4 bases, J shed 7 bases, and the junction held 18 bases outside the gene matches. The CDR3 sequence is CASSSRTSLLFSGNEQFF. CDR3 DNA sequence: TGTGCCAGCAGTTCCAGGACTAGCCTCCTCTTTAGTGGGAATGAGCAGTTCTTC.

This clone came up once. The chain uses TRBV2 and TRBJ2-7, with a possible D match to TRBD1 (5 bases). CDR3 length: 13 residues. In germline, CDR1 is SNHLY, CDR2 FYNNEI. V lost 3 bases and J lost 3, with 9 bases in between. The CDR3 sequence is CASSDDRVYEQYF. CDR3 DNA sequence: TGTGCCAGCAGTGATGACAGAGTCTACGAGCAGTACTTC.

V gene TRBV5-6 combines with J gene TRBJ2-7; 12 bases map to TRBD2. The CDR3 is 18 residues long. J gave up 3 bases and V 0 bases, and 10 bases lay outside the gene matches. Per the germline V gene, CDR1 is SGHDT and CDR2 is YYEEEE. The CDR3 nucleotides read TGTGCCAGCAGCTTGGGGACTAGCGGGGACCTAATCTTCTACGAGCAGTACTTC. Amino acids: CASSLGTSGDLIFYEQYF. Based on the CDR3 plus reference TRBV5-6 and TRBJ2-7, the full variable domain is DAGVTQSPTHLIKTRGQQVTLRCSPKSGHDTVSWYQQALGQGPQFIFQYYEEEERQRGNFPDRFSGHQFPNYSSELNVNALLLGDSALYLCASSLGTSGDLIFYEQYFGPGTRLTVT.

The CDR3 loop is CATTLVRASAGLRSQPQHF. As DNA, the CDR3 is TGTGCCACCACCTTAGTCCGGGCCTCGGCGGGGTTAAGGAGTCAGCCCCAGCATTTT. V is TRBV19 and J is TRBJ1-5; D gene uncertain. Trimming removed 10 bases at V and 6 bases at J, with 34 bases between. CDR3 length equals 19 residues. The germline V gene encodes CDR1 LNHDA and CDR2 SQIVND (reference sequence).

This rearrangement joins TRBV6-5 to TRBJ2-3; TRBD2 matches at 9 bases. The CDR3 sequence is 14 residues long. Germline trimming cut 7 bases from V and 1 base from J; bases unmatched to any gene: 3. Germline values: CDR1 MNHEY, CDR2 SVGAGI. The CDR3 coding sequence is TGTGCCAGCAAGCTAGCGGGGCGCACAGATACGCAGTATTTT. It yields the protein CASKLAGRTDTQYF.

The chain recombines TRBV5-1 with TRBJ1-4, with a tentative D call TRBD1 (5 bases). Trimming left V 0 bases short and J 8 bases short, with 17 bases between. Looked up from germline, CDR1 is SGHRS and CDR2 is YFSETQ. This CDR3 has 16 residues. The DNA for the CDR3 is TGCGCCAGCAGCTTGGATATAGGGGCATTCGGGGAAAAACTGTTTTTT. Translated, it gives CASSLDIGAFGEKLFF.

The rearrangement joins TRBV19 to TRBJ1-2, with 8 bases lining up with TRBD1. The germline gives CDR1 LNHDA, CDR2 SQIVND (reference sequence). This CDR3 comprises 15 residues. Trimming cost V 3 bases and J 5 bases; bases outside gene matches: 8. The CDR3 loop reads CASSILDRAAYGYTF. CDR3 nucleotide sequence: TGTGCCAGTAGTATTCTGGACAGGGCCGCATATGGCTACACCTTC.

CDR3 residues: CASSYTGDQPQHF. As DNA, the CDR3 is TGTGCCAGCAGCTATACAGGGGACCAGCCCCAGCATTTT. The J gene is TRBJ1-5, the V gene TRBV12-3 or TRBV12-4, with 7 bases fitting TRBD1. CDR3 length: 13 amino acids. Losses at the gene ends were 6 bases for V and 7 bases for J; bases not matched to a gene: 6.